This entry lists 27 T cell receptor beta chains sequenced from one sample in a study of spatial heterogeneity in lung cancer. A single record per CDR3 protein comes from TCRdb applying MiXCR to the 5' RACE reads. This sample carries about 53,000 distinct CDR3 sequences, less than 8.5% of them seen once, and the ten largest clones take about 3.1%. Sample time point: sample taken at primary tumor resection. Researchers sequenced whole RNA taken from tumor, nontumor lung or frozen PBMC without sorting. The specimen was PBMCs, collected at surgery. The origin of the receptors is a female donor with early-stage non-small cell lung cancer.

A word on this clonotype: A much larger clone lies one base from this, so it may be a read error. This sequence joins TRBV28 and TRBJ2-1; D may be TRBD1 (5 bases). The length of the CDR3 is 13 residues. Germline V gene data show CDR1 as MDHEN and CDR2 as SYDVKM. The CDR3 loop is CASSLGQTNDQFF. The CDR3 coding sequence is TGTGCCAGCAGTTTGGGGCAGACCAATGATCAGTTCTTC.

This clonotype was observed many times. The V and J genes are TRBV5-1 and TRBJ1-6, with no clear D. The CDR3 extends over 13 amino acids. In germline, CDR1 is SGHRS, CDR2 YFSETQ. V was trimmed by 3 bases and J by 8 bases, leaving 9 bases between them. CDR3 nucleotides: TGCGCCAGCAGCTCCCAGACTGATTCACCCCTCCACTTT. It is translated as CASSSQTDSPLHF.

This clonotype was recorded many times. The chain employs TRBV11-2 and TRBJ2-1; 13 positions agree with TRBD2. The germline CDR1 and CDR2 sequences are SGHAT and FQNNGV. The CDR3 is made up of 14 amino acids. Trimming removed 4 bases from V and 9 bases from J; junction bases left unmatched: 3. The chain's CDR3 is CASSYTSGGGEQFF. The CDR3 DNA sequence: TGTGCCAGCAGCTATACTAGCGGGGGGGGTGAGCAGTTCTTC.

This clonotype has at least ten counts. The chain carries TRBV7-2 and TRBJ1-2, with D unresolved. CDR1 is SGHTA and CDR2 is FQGNSA in the germline V gene. Trimming took 5 bases from V and 8 from J, leaving 9 bases between them. CDR3 length: 11 amino acids. CDR3 residues: CASSIYSGYTF. CDR3 in DNA: TGTGCCAGCAGCATCTACAGCGGCTACACCTTC.

By sample share, this clonotype is medium-sized. J is TRBJ2-5 and V is TRBV2, with 8 bases matching TRBD1. This CDR3 is built from 16 residues. The J segment lost 2 bases and the V segment lost 3 bases, leaving 8 bases of the junction unmatched. Germline V lookup: CDR1 SNHLY, CDR2 FYNNEI. CDR3 bases: TGTGCCAGCAGTGACCCGACAGGGGAGATTCAAGAGACCCAGTACTTC. Residues: CASSDPTGEIQETQYF.

CDR3 protein: CASSMGTSGGHNEQFF. The CDR3 bases are TGTGCCAGCAGTATGGGGACTAGCGGGGGGCACAATGAGCAGTTCTTC. The rearrangement links TRBV12-3 or TRBV12-4 to TRBJ2-1; TRBD2 aligns across 15 bases. The CDR3 is 16 amino acids. The V and J ends lost 5 bases and 5 bases, in that order; junction bases with no gene match: 4.

This clonotype has at least ten counts. The junction shows a germline mismatch at one end, possibly a read error. The rearrangement uses TRBV3-1 and TRBJ2-5; the D is unclear. Germline CDR1 and CDR2: LGHDT and YNNKEL (reference sequence). The CDR3 sequence is 16 residues long. The CDR3 loop is CASSQDLGDLGETRYF. The CDR3 nucleotides read TGTGCCAGCAGCCAAGATCTGGGTGATCTAGGAGAGACCCGGTACTTC.

Many counts were recorded for this clonotype. The rearrangement links TRBV30 to TRBJ1-5, with 8 nucleotides matching TRBD1. There are 13 residues in the CDR3. Trimming took 1 base from V and 6 from J; bases not matched to a gene: 2. Germline V gene sequence: CDR1 GTSNPN, CDR2 SVGIG (reference sequence). The CDR3 here is CAWSGQGFQPQHF. The CDR3 DNA reads as TGTGCCTGGAGTGGACAGGGGTTTCAGCCCCAGCATTTT.

In this sample, this clonotype turned up a few times. V gene TRBV18 combines with J gene TRBJ2-7; perhaps TRBD2 as D (6 bases). Germline V gives CDR1 KGHSH, CDR2 LQKENI. The CDR3 length is 14 residues. The V gene lost 4 bases and the J gene lost 2 bases, with 12 bases spanning the gap. The CDR3 is CASSRAGTPYEQYF. CDR3 DNA sequence: TGTGCCAGCTCACGGGCGGGGACTCCCTACGAGCAGTACTTC.

This clonotype came up many times. The gene calls are TRBV28 and TRBJ2-5; D is possibly TRBD1 (6 bases). Germline CDR1 MDHEN, CDR2 SYDVKM. The CDR3 totals 15 residues. The germline V and J ends were trimmed by 3 bases and 2 bases, with 13 bases remaining between them. The CDR3, as DNA: TGTGCCAGCAGTTTCACCGGGACACTTCAAGAGACCCAGTACTTC. This encodes CASSFTGTLQETQYF. Based on the CDR3 plus reference TRBV28 and TRBJ2-5, the full variable domain is DVKVTQSSRYLVKRTGEKVFLECVQDMDHENMFWYRQDPGLGLRLIYFSYDVKMKEKGDIPEGYSVSREKKERFSLILESASTNQTSMYLCASSFTGTLQETQYFGPGTRLLVL.

This clonotype was seen ten or more times. V gene TRBV29-1 combines with J gene TRBJ2-3, with 13 bases identical to TRBD2. The CDR3 sequence is 15 residues long. Germline CDR1 SQVTM, CDR2 ANQGSEA. V shed 2 bases, J shed 7 bases, and the junction held 6 bases outside the gene matches. CDR3 residues: CSVELTSGGAYTQYF. As DNA, the CDR3 is TGCAGCGTTGAACTAACTAGCGGGGGGGCGTATACGCAGTATTTT.

This clonotype appeared a few times. The chain has TRBV20-1 and TRBJ1-2; D gene unclear. The CDR3 is 12 residues long. The germline V gene has CDR1 DFQATT and CDR2 SNEGSKA (reference sequence). Trimming pared 3 bases from V and 0 bases from J, leaving 5 bases between. CDR3 sequence (DNA): TGCAGTGCTAGTAACTCTAACTATGGCTACACCTTC. Translated: CSASNSNYGYTF.

At least ten counts were recorded for this clonotype. The rearrangement joins TRBV19 to TRBJ2-5; 8 positions match TRBD2. This CDR3 is built from 15 residues. Losses at the gene ends were 4 bases for V and 2 bases for J; bases not matched to a gene: 6. CDR1 is LNHDA and CDR2 is SQIVND in the germline V gene (reference sequence). Here the CDR3 reads CASSTRAGAQETQYF. The CDR3 nucleotides are TGTGCCAGTAGTACCCGAGCGGGGGCTCAAGAGACCCAGTACTTC.

This clonotype was observed many times. The chain links TRBV5-1 to TRBJ2-2, with D hard to call. CDR3 length equals 13 residues. V was pared by 2 bases and J by 6 bases, with 8 bases between. Germline assignment: CDR1 SGHRS and CDR2 YFSETQ. The CDR3 DNA sequence: TGCGCCAGCAGCTTTGTAGACCCCGGGGAGCTGTTTTTT. Translation gives CASSFVDPGELFF.

This chain uses TRBV7-2 with TRBJ1-6; maybe TRBD1 (5 bases). The V gene lost 5 bases and the J gene lost 4 bases, with 12 bases spanning the gap. This CDR3 is 15 amino acids long. Germline values: CDR1 SGHTA, CDR2 FQGNSA. CDR3 DNA: TGTGCCAGCAGCCGAGGGCAGGGATATAATTCACCCCTCCACTTT. Translating it yields CASSRGQGYNSPLHF.

This clonotype was detected many times. The genes are TRBV29-1 and TRBJ1-6, with D possibly TRBD1 on 6 matching bases. The CDR3 is 13 residues long. Germline V gene data show CDR1 as SQVTM and CDR2 as ANQGSEA. V was cut by 6 bases and J by 5 bases, with 11 bases left in between. This chain's CDR3 is CSVGAGDNSPLHF. The DNA of the CDR3 is TGCAGCGTGGGGGCAGGGGATAATTCACCCCTCCACTTT.

The chain has TRBV2 and TRBJ1-5; weak D call: TRBD1 (6 bases). CDR1 SNHLY and CDR2 FYNNEI come from the germline V gene. V lost 6 bases to trimming and J lost 1 base, with 13 bases between them. This CDR3 spans 15 amino acids. The CDR3 is CASRPTGASNQPQHF. In DNA form, the CDR3 reads TGTGCCAGCAGACCTACGGGGGCCAGCAATCAGCCCCAGCATTTT.

This clonotype showed up just a few times. The V and J genes are TRBV7-9 and TRBJ1-2; D is unresolved. This CDR3 is built from 15 residues. The V gene's germline CDR1 is SEHNR and CDR2 FQNEAQ (reference sequence). V was clipped by 5 bases and J by 2 bases, with 15 bases between them. The CDR3, as DNA: TGTGCCAGCAGCATCAATTCCGGGGTCAACTATGGCTACACCTTC. Protein product: CASSINSGVNYGYTF. Full variable domain (outside the CDR3, taken from reference TRBV7-9 and TRBJ1-2): DTGVSQNPRHKITKRGQNVTFRCDPISEHNRLYWYRQTLGQGPEFLTYFQNEAQLEKSRLLSDRFSAERPKGSFSTLEIQRTEQGDSAMYLCASSINSGVNYGYTFGSGTRLTVV.

The J gene is TRBJ2-1, the V gene TRBV11-2; possibly TRBD2 for D (6 bases). V dropped 6 bases and J dropped 4 bases, with 13 bases sitting between them. Per the germline V gene, CDR1 is SGHAT and CDR2 is FQNNGV. CDR3 length: 14 residues. CDR3 loop: CASRRGAEYNEQFF. The CDR3 DNA sequence: TGTGCCAGCAGACGCGGGGCAGAATACAATGAGCAGTTCTTC.

This clonotype was counted many times. The gene calls are TRBV3-1 and TRBJ2-3; possible D gene TRBD2, 5 bases. Trimming removed 1 base at V and 6 bases at J, with 14 bases between. Germline loops: CDR1 LGHDT, CDR2 YNNKEL (reference sequence). CDR3 length: 15 residues. CDR3 coding DNA: TGTGCCAGCAGCCAAGTAAGAGGGCCGGGGGATACGCAGTATTTT. Its translation is CASSQVRGPGDTQYF.

This clonotype was seen repeatedly, ten times or more. This chain joins TRBV5-1 and TRBJ2-2, with D maybe TRBD1 (6 bases). Deletions cut 1 base from V and 4 bases from J, with 11 bases between. Germline V lookup: CDR1 SGHRS, CDR2 YFSETQ. CDR3 length: 15 amino acids. The CDR3 DNA reads TGCGCCAGCAGCTTGTCAGGGGCGCGCACCGGGGAGCTGTTTTTT. Encoded protein: CASSLSGARTGELFF.

The chain carries TRBV12-3 or TRBV12-4 and TRBJ2-1; D gene ambiguous. The CDR3 extends over 11 amino acids. Deletions cut 8 bases from V and 9 bases from J, with 11 bases between. CDR3 amino acids: CASGRGAEQFF. CDR3 coding DNA: TGTGCCAGCGGCCGAGGAGCTGAGCAGTTCTTC.

In its sample, this clonotype was seen many times. This rearrangement joins TRBV10-3 to TRBJ2-3, with D unresolved. The ends were cut back, 0 bases at V and 2 bases at J, with 12 bases in the middle. The CDR3 spans 16 residues. Germline assignment: CDR1 ENHRY and CDR2 SYGVKD. The CDR3 nucleotides read TGTGCCATCAGTGAGTCGAGCCAGGACCCCACAGATACGCAGTATTTT. As protein: CAISESSQDPTDTQYF.

This clonotype appeared many times. The J gene is TRBJ2-1, the V gene TRBV4-2, with 9 nucleotides matching TRBD2. J was trimmed by 10 bases and V by 1 base; bases with no gene match: 8. Germline V gene data show CDR1 as LGHNA and CDR2 as YNFKEQ. The CDR3 has 15 amino acids. The CDR3: CASSQGVAGETEQFF. The CDR3 nucleotides read TGTGCCAGCAGCCAAGGAGTAGCGGGGGAGACAGAGCAGTTCTTC.

This clonotype came up many times. The V call is TRBV12-3 or TRBV12-4, the J call TRBJ2-7; D is ambiguous. The V gene lost 3 bases and the J gene lost 6 bases, with 9 bases spanning the gap. The CDR3 spans 12 residues. The CDR3 region is CASSFRILEQYF. The CDR3 coding sequence is TGTGCCAGCAGTTTTCGGATCCTCGAGCAGTACTTC.

This clonotype was recorded at least ten times. The chain combines TRBV27 with TRBJ2-6; 9 positions match TRBD1. The germline CDR1 and CDR2 sequences are MNHEY and SMNVEV (reference sequence). The CDR3 is made up of 18 amino acids. The V gene end was trimmed by 8 bases and the J gene end by 1 base; junction bases not matched to a gene: 12. As DNA, the CDR3 is TGTGCCAGCGGATCTCGGGGACAGGGCCAATCTGGGGCCAACGTCCTGACTTTC. It specifies CASGSRGQGQSGANVLTF.

On this clonotype: A much larger clone differs from this one at a single base, so this may be a read error. The CDR3 reads CVSRKSRNQPQHF. CDR3 nucleotide sequence: TGTGTCAGCAGAAAGTCACGCAATCAGCCCCAGCATTTT. This chain connects TRBV27 to TRBJ1-5; no firm D call. Germline CDR1 is MNHEY and CDR2 is SMNVEV (reference sequence). CDR3 length: 13 residues.